One sample yielded the 18 T cell receptor beta chains listed below, sequenced in a study of blood T cell repertoires in COVID-19 (dated by TCRdb to the early 2020s). Receptor libraries were prepared by the immunoSEQ multiplex PCR assay. The table was pulled from immuneACCESS by TCRdb, which kept in-frame rearrangements only. Such tables lose some clones; where checked, under half of the loss comes from unresolved V genes, and the rest has no known cause. The sample table lists about 270,000 clones, 80% to 90% of them with a count of one. The leading ten clones occupy about 4% of the sample. The sequenced sample consisted of PBMCs or T cells enriched from blood (not recorded which). These receptors were obtained from a woman aged 30 to 39 with acute COVID-19.

The chain employs TRBV6-4 and TRBJ1-2; maybe TRBD1 (6 bases). Germline V gives CDR1 MRHNA, CDR2 SNTAGT. Deletions cut 7 bases from V and 1 base from J, with 19 bases between. The CDR3 is 16 residues long. The CDR3 protein is CASTEGGAGDNYGYTF. DNA of the CDR3: TGTGCCAGCACCGAGGGGGGGGCCGGAGATAACTATGGCTACACCTTC.

The chain couples TRBV21-1 to TRBJ2-1; the DNA was not compared with TRBD2, the D call given in the table. TRBV21-1 has pseudogene status. This CDR3 has 19 residues. CDR3 residues: CASSSKTSPIAGGHFEQFF. In DNA, the CDR3 is TGTGCCAGCAGCTCAAAGACCTCCCCAATAGCGGGAGGCCATTTCGAGCAGTTCTTC.

V and J are TRBV7-9 and TRBJ1-1; no clear D. This CDR3 spans 14 amino acids. Trimming cost V 2 bases and J 3 bases, with 10 bases left between them. Germline CDR1 SEHNR, CDR2 FQNEAQ (reference sequence). Here the CDR3 DNA reads TGTGCCAGCAGCTTACTTCAGGAGGACACTGAAGCTTTCTTT. This sequence encodes CASSLLQEDTEAFF.

V and J are TRBV28 and TRBJ1-1; D is perhaps TRBD1 (6 bases). This CDR3 region has 13 residues. The germline CDR1 and CDR2 sequences are MDHEN and SYDVKM. V was pared by 4 bases and J by 1 base, with 7 bases between. Written as DNA, the CDR3 is TGTGCCAGCAGTTCGACAGGGAACACTGAAGCTTTCTTT. Translated, it gives CASSSTGNTEAFF.

The rearrangement joins TRBV7-3 to TRBJ2-6, with 7 bases that match TRBD2. The V and J ends lost 5 bases and 3 bases, in that order; junction bases with no gene match: 1. The CDR3 length is 14 residues. Germline CDR1 SGHTA, CDR2 FQGTGA. CDR3 sequence: CASSAGVGANVLTF. The CDR3 bases are TGTGCCAGCAGCGCGGGAGTTGGGGCCAACGTCCTGACTTTC.

The CDR3 DNA reads as TGTGCCAGCAGCTTAGCGGAGGCTACCCCCTCCTACGAGCAGTACTTC. Protein product: CASSLAEATPSYEQYF. This chain joins TRBV7-6 and TRBJ2-7, with a weak D call TRBD2 (5 bases). From germline, CDR1 is SGHVS and CDR2 FNYEAQ. The CDR3 is 16 amino acids. Deletions cut 0 bases from V and 0 bases from J, with 12 bases between.

The chain has TRBV10-3 and TRBJ2-7; D might be TRBD2 (6 bases). Trimming stripped 3 bases from V and 2 bases from J, with 14 bases between. Per the germline V gene, CDR1 is ENHRY and CDR2 is SYGVKD. This CDR3 contains 15 residues. The CDR3 is CAISDPTRSAYEQYF. The CDR3 nucleotides are TGTGCCATCAGTGACCCGACTAGATCGGCCTACGAGCAGTACTTC.

The chain has TRBV9 and TRBJ2-7; 9 bases are a match to TRBD1. The CDR3 covers 15 residues. Germline-derived CDR1 and CDR2 are SGDLS and YYNGEE. V trimming: 3 bases; J trimming: 1 base; junction bases outside the gene matches: 5. In nucleotides, the CDR3 is TGTGCCAGCAGCGCACAGGGGGCTGGATCCTACGAGCAGTACTTC. Its protein is CASSAQGAGSYEQYF.

This chain joins TRBV18 and TRBJ2-7, with 12 nucleotides matching TRBD1. With V trimmed by 3 bases and J by 4 bases, 7 bases remained unmatched. Germline CDR1 KGHSH, CDR2 LQKENI. The CDR3 is 16 residues long. CDR3 sequence: CASSPTPGQGAYEQYF. Written as DNA, the CDR3 is TGTGCCAGCTCACCTACACCGGGACAGGGGGCTTACGAGCAGTACTTC.

This chain's CDR3 is CASSWGDRSSDTQYF. CDR3 nucleotide sequence: TGTGCCAGCAGCTGGGGGGACAGATCATCAGATACGCAGTATTTT. This sequence joins TRBV7-9 and TRBJ2-3; maybe TRBD1 (7 bases). The V gene's germline CDR1 is SEHNR and CDR2 FQNEAQ (reference sequence). Trimming cost V 4 bases and J 4 bases, with 15 bases left between them. The CDR3 spans 15 residues.

The rearrangement links TRBV28 to TRBJ1-1; 9 positions match TRBD1. J lost 2 bases, V lost 5 bases, and 6 bases had no gene match. CDR1 and CDR2 (germline): MDHEN, SYDVKM. The CDR3 consists of 15 residues. The CDR3 sequence: CASSPGQGINTEAFF. The CDR3, as DNA: TGTGCCAGCAGTCCGGGACAGGGAATTAACACTGAAGCTTTCTTT.

The J gene is TRBJ1-2, the V gene TRBV29-1; D is perhaps TRBD1 (6 bases). With 7 bases removed from V and 0 bases from J, the gap between germline ends came to 12 bases. CDR1 and CDR2 from the germline V gene are SQVTM and ANQGSEA. The CDR3 length is 13 residues. DNA of the CDR3: TGCAGCGCTCGACAGGCCTCTAACTATGGCTACACCTTC. This gives the protein CSARQASNYGYTF. Full variable domain (rest looked up from reference TRBV29-1 and TRBJ1-2): SAVISQKPSRDICQRGTSLTIQCQVDSQVTMMFWYRQQPGQSLTLIATANQGSEATYESGFVIDKFPISRPNLTFSTLTVSNMSPEDSSIYLCSARQASNYGYTFGSGTRLTVV.

This clone was picked up one time. This chain links TRBV6-2 or TRBV6-3 with TRBJ2-7; the match to TRBD2 covers 7 bases. Per germline, CDR1 MNHEY and CDR2 SVGEGT. Trimming removed 3 bases from V and 0 bases from J; junction bases left unmatched: 8. CDR3 size: 16 residues. DNA of the CDR3: TGTGCCAGCAGTTATCGGGGGGACTCCCGCTCCTACGAGCAGTACTTC. As protein: CASSYRGDSRSYEQYF.

The chain links TRBV4-1 to TRBJ2-3; 11 bases match TRBD2. Germline V gene data show CDR1 as MGHRA and CDR2 as YSYEKL. The CDR3 runs 18 residues. V shed 3 bases, J shed 6 bases, and the junction held 14 bases outside the gene matches. CDR3 sequence (DNA): TGCGCCAGCAGCCAGATACTAGCGGGAGACCGCCTATTGGATACGCAGTATTTT. This translates into CASSQILAGDRLLDTQYF.

CDR3 bases: TGTGCCAGCTCAGACGGGACTTCGTTCACAGATACGCAGTATTTT. Translating it yields CASSDGTSFTDTQYF. The chain employs TRBV18 and TRBJ2-3, with a tentative D call TRBD2 (6 bases). CDR3 length: 15 amino acids. CDR1 and CDR2 from the germline V gene are KGHSH and LQKENI. The V and J ends lost 5 bases and 2 bases respectively, with 14 bases between them. The full variable domain, in which reference TRBV18 and TRBJ2-3 provide the parts outside the CDR3, is NAGVMQNPRHLVRRRGQEARLRCSPMKGHSHVYWYRQLPEEGLKFMVYLQKENIIDESGMPKERFSAEFPKEGPSILRIQQVVRGDSAAYFCASSDGTSFTDTQYFGPGTRLTVL.

The rearrangement joins TRBV5-4 to TRBJ2-7; 12 bases map to TRBD2. The V gene's germline CDR1 is SGHNT and CDR2 YYREEE (reference sequence). Trimming removed 1 base from V and 6 bases from J; junction bases left unmatched: 5. The CDR3 is 15 residues long. The CDR3 DNA reads TGTGCCAGCAGCTTGCTAGCGGGAGGGCCTGTCGAGCAGTACTTC. It is translated as CASSLLAGGPVEQYF.

The rearrangement links TRBV4-1 to TRBJ1-6, with 8 bases that match TRBD1. Trimming cost V 1 base and J 5 bases; bases outside gene matches: 4. The CDR3 length is 16 residues. Germline CDR1 MGHRA, CDR2 YSYEKL. The CDR3, as DNA: TGCGCCAGCAGCCAAGGACTGACAGGGGATAATTCACCCCTCCACTTT. Protein: CASSQGLTGDNSPLHF.

This clone was counted a single time. The J gene is TRBJ2-3, the V gene TRBV7-3, with 8 positions matching TRBD2. V shed 2 bases, J shed 4 bases, and the junction held 5 bases outside the gene matches. CDR1 SGHTA and CDR2 FQGTGA come from the germline V gene. This CDR3 contains 15 residues. CDR3 protein: CASSLSGGLSDTQYF. The CDR3 nucleotides read TGTGCCAGCAGCTTATCGGGAGGGCTATCAGATACGCAGTATTTT. Drawing the rest from reference TRBV7-3 and TRBJ2-3, the complete variable domain is GAGVSQTPSNKVTEKGKYVELRCDPISGHTALYWYRQSLGQGPEFLIYFQGTGAADDSGLPNDRFFAVRPEGSVSTLKIQRTERGDSAVYLCASSLSGGLSDTQYFGPGTRLTVL.